Only a few counts were recorded for the clone carrying this T cell receptor beta chain. Each CDR3 protein gets one entry after TCRdb re-called the 5' RACE reads with MiXCR. The sample contains 500,000 to 650,000 distinct CDR3 sequences, 20% to 25% of which appear only once. These data come from a study of T-cell memory formation after mild COVID-19. This clonotype was obtained from an adult woman who had mild COVID-19 (a few samples of this study predate the infection). Cell type and time point are not known. Sample: PBMCs or a T cell subset sorted from them (not recorded which).

The CDR3 bases are TGCGCCAGCAGCCAAGATCAAGTGGGGGAGCTGTTTTTT. This codes for CASSQDQVGELFF. The V gene is TRBV4-3, the J gene TRBJ2-2; D remains ambiguous. V lost 0 bases and J 8 bases, leaving 7 bases between the germline ends. The CDR3 runs to 13 residues. The germline CDR1 and CDR2 sequences are LGHNA and YSLEER.